This record concerns one T cell receptor (beta chain) sequence. TCRdb's copy holds only in-frame clones and misses some; the assay was immunoSEQ multiplex PCR. The sample lists more than 110,000 clones; 88% were seen once. The data stem from a study of T cell responses to AZD1222 COVID-19 vaccine. Trimming shortened V by 1 base and J by 2 bases, and 10 bases separated the two germline ends. The CDR3 has 15 amino acids. Per germline, CDR1 SGHRS and CDR2 YFSETQ. The chain uses TRBV5-1 and TRBJ1-5; weak D call: TRBD1 (5 bases). The clonotype was recovered from an adult who received the AZD1222 COVID-19 vaccine. The material was peripheral blood, obtained 28 days after the second AZD1222 dose. CDR3 bases: TGCGCCAGCAGCTTGTCAGGGCTAGGCAATCAGCCCCAGCATTTT. This translates into CASSLSGLGNQPQHF.